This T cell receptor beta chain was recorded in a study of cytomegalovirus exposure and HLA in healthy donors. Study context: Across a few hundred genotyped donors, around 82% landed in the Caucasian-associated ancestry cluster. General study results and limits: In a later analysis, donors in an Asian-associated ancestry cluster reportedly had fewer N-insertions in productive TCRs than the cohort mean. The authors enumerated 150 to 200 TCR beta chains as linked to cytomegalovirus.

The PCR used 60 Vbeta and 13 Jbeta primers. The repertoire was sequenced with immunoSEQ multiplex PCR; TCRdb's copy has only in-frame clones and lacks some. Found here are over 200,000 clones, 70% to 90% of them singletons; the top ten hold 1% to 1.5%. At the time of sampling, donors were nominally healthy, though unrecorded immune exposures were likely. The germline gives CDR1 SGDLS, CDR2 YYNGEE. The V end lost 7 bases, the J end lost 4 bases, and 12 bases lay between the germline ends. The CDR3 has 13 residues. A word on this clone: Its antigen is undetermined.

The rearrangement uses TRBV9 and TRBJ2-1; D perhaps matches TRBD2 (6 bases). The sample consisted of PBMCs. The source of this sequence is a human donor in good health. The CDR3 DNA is TGTGCCAGCGGGGGGAAAACGTACAATGAGCAGTTCTTC. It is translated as CASGGKTYNEQFF.